What follows describes a single TCR beta chain. The antigen this receptor binds is unknown. Per-nucleotide qualities are absent, and no much larger clonotype sits a single base away. The sample is drawn from a study of T cell repertoires in cytomegalovirus infection (dated by TCRdb to the late 2010s). Background on the whole study: The peptide stimulations were aimed at well-studied HLA-B-restricted epitopes as well as recently identified HLA-C-restricted CMV epitopes, whose presentation resists viral immunomodulation. Donor HLA type was relevant to the analysis, because carriage of CMV infection together with the matching HLA type was indicated by public TCR beta signatures. The paper as a whole reports these results and caveats: The ex vivo response was dominated by HLA-C-restricted CMV-specific TCR beta clonotypes, which also provided the single most frequent clonotype in two of eight donors. In both this cohort and an independent cohort of under 450 donors, the cumulative frequency of public TCR beta family members distinguished carriers of CMV infection plus the relevant HLA type.

CDR1 and CDR2, looked up from the germline V gene (reference sequence), are SEHNR and FQNEAQ. V sheds 6 bases and J sheds 3 bases, leaving 9 bases between their ends. Counted from cysteine to phenylalanine, this CDR3 has 12 amino acids. The read is trimmed to its CDR3 DNA, 36 bases read in frame from base 1. Taken with the paper, the label for treatment or condition translates to: in vitro stimulation with specific CMV peptide epitopes to enrich CMV-specific T cells. Sequencing instrument: Illumina HiSeq 1500. The public sequencing data were trimmed at Q25 with fastp and processed into clonotypes with MiXCR by TCRdb, which kept only in-frame beta chains. A single entry per CDR3 protein holds the most common genes and DNA from its merged rows. A total of approximately 730,000 distinct CDR3 sequences appear in this sample, 25% to 35% of them only once. Jointly, the top ten make up 13% of the sample.

Material: cultured CD8+ T cells from PBMCs, obtained from culture after CMV antigen stimulation. The TCR originated in a human donor in good health (CMV status not recorded). Some clones in this sample may be carry-over from other donors' samples. Recombination joined TRBV7-9 with TRBJ2-7, with no confidently assigned D gene. The CDR3 corresponds to CASSHTDYEQYF. DNA sequence: TGTGCCAGCAGTCACACAGACTACGAGCAGTACTTC.